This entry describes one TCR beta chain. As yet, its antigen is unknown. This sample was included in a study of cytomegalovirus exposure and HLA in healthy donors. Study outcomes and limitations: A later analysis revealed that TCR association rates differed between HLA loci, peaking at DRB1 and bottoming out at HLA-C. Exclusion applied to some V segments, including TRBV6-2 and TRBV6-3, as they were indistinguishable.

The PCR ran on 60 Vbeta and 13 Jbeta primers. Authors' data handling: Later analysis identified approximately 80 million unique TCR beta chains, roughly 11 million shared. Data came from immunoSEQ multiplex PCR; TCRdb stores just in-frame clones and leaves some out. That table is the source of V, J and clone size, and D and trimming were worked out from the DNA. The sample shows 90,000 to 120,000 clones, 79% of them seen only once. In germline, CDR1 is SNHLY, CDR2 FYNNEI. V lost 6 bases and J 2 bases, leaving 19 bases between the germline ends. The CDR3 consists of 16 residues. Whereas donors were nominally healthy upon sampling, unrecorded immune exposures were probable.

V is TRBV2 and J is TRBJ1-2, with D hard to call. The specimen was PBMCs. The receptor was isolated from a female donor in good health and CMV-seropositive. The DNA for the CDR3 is TGTGCCAGCAGCGCCGATGCTAAGAGGAGGAACTATGGCTACACCTTC. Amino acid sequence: CASSADAKRRNYGYTF.